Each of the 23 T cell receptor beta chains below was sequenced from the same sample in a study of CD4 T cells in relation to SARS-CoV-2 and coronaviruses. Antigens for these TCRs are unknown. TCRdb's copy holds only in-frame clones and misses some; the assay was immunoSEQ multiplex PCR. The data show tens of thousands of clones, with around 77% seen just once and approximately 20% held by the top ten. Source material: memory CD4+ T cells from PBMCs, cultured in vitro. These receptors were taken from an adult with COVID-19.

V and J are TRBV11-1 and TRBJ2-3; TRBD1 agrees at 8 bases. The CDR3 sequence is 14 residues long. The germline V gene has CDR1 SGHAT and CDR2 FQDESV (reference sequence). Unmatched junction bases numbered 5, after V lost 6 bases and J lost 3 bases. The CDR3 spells CASRAGGLTDTQYF. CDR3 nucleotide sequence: TGTGCCAGCAGGGCAGGGGGCCTAACAGATACGCAGTATTTT.

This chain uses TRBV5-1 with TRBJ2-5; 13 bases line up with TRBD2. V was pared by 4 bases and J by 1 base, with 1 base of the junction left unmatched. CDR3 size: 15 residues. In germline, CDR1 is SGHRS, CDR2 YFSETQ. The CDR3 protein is CASSRLAGGQETQYF. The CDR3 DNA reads TGCGCCAGCAGCCGACTAGCGGGAGGCCAAGAGACCCAGTACTTC.

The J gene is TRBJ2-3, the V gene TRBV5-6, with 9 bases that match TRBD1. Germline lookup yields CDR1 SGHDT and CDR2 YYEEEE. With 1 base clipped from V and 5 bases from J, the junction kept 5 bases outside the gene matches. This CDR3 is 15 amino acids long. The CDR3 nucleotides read TGTGCCAGCAGCTTGTATGGGACAGGGCGAGATACGCAGTATTTT. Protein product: CASSLYGTGRDTQYF.

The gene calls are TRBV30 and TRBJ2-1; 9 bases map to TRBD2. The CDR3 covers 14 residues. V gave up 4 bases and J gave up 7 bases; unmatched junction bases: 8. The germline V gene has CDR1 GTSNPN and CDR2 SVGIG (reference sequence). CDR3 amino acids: CAWKGLAGYNEQFF. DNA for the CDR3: TGTGCCTGGAAGGGGCTAGCGGGATATAATGAGCAGTTCTTC.

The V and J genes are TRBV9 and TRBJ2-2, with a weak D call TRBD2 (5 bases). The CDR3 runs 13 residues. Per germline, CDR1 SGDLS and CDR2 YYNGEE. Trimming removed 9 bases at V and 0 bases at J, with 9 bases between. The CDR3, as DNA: TGTGCCACGAGAGGGACGAACACCGGGGAGCTGTTTTTT. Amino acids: CATRGTNTGELFF.

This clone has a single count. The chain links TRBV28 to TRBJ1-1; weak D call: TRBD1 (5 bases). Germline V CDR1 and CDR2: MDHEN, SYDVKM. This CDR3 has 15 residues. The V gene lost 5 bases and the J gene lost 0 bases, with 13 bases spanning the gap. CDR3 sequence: CASSGGSWVNTEAFF. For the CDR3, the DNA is TGTGCCAGCAGTGGGGGGTCTTGGGTGAACACTGAAGCTTTCTTT.

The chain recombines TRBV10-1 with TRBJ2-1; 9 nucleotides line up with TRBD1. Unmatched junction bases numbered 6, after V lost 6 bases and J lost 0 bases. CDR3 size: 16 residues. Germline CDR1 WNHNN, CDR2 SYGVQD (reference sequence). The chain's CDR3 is CASRAGTGSSYNEQFF. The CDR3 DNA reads TGCGCCAGCAGAGCCGGGACAGGGAGCTCCTACAATGAGCAGTTCTTC.

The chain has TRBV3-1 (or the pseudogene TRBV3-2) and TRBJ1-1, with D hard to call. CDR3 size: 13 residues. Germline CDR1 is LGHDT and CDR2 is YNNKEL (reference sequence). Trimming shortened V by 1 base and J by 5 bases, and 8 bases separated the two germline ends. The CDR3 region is CASSQGEGTEAFF. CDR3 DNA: TGTGCCAGCAGCCAAGGGGAAGGGACTGAAGCTTTCTTT.

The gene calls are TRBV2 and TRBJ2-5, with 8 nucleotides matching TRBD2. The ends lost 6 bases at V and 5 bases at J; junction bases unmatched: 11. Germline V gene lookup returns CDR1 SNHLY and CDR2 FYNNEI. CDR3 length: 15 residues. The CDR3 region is CASRPGLGDEETQYF. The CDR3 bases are TGTGCCAGCAGGCCGGGACTAGGGGACGAGGAGACCCAGTACTTC.

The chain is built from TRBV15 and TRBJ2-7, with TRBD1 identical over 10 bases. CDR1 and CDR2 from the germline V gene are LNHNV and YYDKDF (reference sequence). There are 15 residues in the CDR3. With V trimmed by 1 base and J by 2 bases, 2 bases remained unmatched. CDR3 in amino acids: CATSRGGTGAYEQYF. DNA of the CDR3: TGTGCCACCAGCAGAGGAGGGACAGGGGCCTACGAGCAGTACTTC.

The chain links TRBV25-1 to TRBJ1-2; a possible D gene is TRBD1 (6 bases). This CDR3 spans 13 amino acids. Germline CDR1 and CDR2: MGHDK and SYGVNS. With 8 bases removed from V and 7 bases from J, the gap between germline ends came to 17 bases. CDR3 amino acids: CASEKQGLGGYTF. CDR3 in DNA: TGTGCCAGCGAGAAACAGGGTTTGGGTGGCTACACCTTC.

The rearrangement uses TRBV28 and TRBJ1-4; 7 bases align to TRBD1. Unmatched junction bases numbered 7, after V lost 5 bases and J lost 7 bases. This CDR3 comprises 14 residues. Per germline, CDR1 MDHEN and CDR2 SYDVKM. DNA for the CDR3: TGTGCCAGCAGTAACAGGGGAGTAAGTGAAAAACTGTTTTTT. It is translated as CASSNRGVSEKLFF. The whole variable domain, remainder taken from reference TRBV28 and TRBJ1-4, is DVKVTQSSRYLVKRTGEKVFLECVQDMDHENMFWYRQDPGLGLRLIYFSYDVKMKEKGDIPEGYSVSREKKERFSLILESASTNQTSMYLCASSNRGVSEKLFFGSGTQLSVL.

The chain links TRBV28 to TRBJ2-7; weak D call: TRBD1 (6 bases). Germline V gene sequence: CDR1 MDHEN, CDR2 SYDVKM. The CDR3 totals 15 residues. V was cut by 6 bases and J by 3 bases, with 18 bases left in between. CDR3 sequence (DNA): TGTGCCAGCAGAAAAGCAGGGGACCCTTTCTACGAGCAGTACTTC. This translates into CASRKAGDPFYEQYF.

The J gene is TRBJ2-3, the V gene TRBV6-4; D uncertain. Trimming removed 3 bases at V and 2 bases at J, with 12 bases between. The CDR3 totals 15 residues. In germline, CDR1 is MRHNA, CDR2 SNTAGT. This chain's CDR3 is CASSESAGNTDTQYF. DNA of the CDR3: TGTGCCAGCAGTGAATCGGCTGGGAACACAGATACGCAGTATTTT.

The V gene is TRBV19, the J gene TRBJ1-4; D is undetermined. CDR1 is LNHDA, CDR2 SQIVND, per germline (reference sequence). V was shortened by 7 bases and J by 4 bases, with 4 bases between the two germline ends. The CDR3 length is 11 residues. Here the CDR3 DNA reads TGTGCCAGTACCCTTAATGAAAAACTGTTTTTT. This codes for CASTLNEKLFF. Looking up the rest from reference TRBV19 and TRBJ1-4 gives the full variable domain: DGGITQSPKYLFRKEGQNVTLSCEQNLNHDAMYWYRQDPGQGLRLIYYSQIVNDFQKGDIAEGYSVSREKKESFPLTVTSAQKNPTAFYLCASTLNEKLFFGSGTQLSVL.

The CDR3 DNA follows: TGTGCCAGCAGCTTAGACAGGGTAGGCGCTGAAGCTTTCTTT. The encoded protein is CASSLDRVGAEAFF. This rearrangement joins TRBV7-2 to TRBJ1-1; D perhaps matches TRBD1 (6 bases). Germline V lookup: CDR1 SGHTA, CDR2 FQGNSA. The CDR3 has 14 residues. Trimming shortened V by 1 base and J by 6 bases, and 12 bases separated the two germline ends.

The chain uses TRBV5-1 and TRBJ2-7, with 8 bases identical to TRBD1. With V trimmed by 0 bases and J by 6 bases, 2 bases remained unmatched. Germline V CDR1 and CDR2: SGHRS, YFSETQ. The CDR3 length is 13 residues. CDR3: CASSLVGTGEQYF. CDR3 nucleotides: TGCGCCAGCAGCTTGGTTGGGACAGGCGAGCAGTACTTC.

CDR3 in amino acids: CATSRDVKGRKTQYF. The DNA for the CDR3 is TGTGCCACCAGCAGAGATGTAAAGGGGAGAAAGACCCAGTACTTC. V is TRBV15 and J is TRBJ2-5; either TRBD1 or TRBD2 may fit D (5 bases each). The V gene lost 0 bases and the J gene lost 6 bases, with 14 bases spanning the gap. Looked up from germline, CDR1 is LNHNV and CDR2 is YYDKDF (reference sequence). The CDR3 loop spans 15 amino acids.

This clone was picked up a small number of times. CDR3 nucleotide sequence: TGTGCCAGCAGCTTGGGTGACACCGGGGAGCTGTTTTTT. Protein sequence: CASSLGDTGELFF. The chain employs TRBV5-6 and TRBJ2-2, with D uncertain. Germline V gene lookup returns CDR1 SGHDT and CDR2 YYEEEE. This CDR3 is 13 amino acids long. Trimming took off 0 bases at V and 3 bases at J, with 3 bases between the two ends.

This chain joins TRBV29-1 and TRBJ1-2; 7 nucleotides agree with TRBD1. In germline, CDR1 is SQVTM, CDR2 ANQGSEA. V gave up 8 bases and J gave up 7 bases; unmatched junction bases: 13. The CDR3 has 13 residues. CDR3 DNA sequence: TGCAGCACCCAACCCGGGACAGACGGTGGCTACACCTTC. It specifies CSTQPGTDGGYTF.

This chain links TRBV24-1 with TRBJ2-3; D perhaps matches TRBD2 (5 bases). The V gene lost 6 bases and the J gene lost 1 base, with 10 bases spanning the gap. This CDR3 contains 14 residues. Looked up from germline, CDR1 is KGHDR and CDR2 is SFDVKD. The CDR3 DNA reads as TGTGCCACCAGTCTCGGGGAAGGCACAGATACGCAGTATTTT. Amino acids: CATSLGEGTDTQYF.

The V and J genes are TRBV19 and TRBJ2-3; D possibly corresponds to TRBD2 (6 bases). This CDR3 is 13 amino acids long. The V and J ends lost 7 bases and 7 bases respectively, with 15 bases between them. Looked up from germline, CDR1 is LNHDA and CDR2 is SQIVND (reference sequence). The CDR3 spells CASNKGLRNTQYF. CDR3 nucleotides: TGTGCCAGTAACAAGGGACTTAGGAATACGCAGTATTTT.

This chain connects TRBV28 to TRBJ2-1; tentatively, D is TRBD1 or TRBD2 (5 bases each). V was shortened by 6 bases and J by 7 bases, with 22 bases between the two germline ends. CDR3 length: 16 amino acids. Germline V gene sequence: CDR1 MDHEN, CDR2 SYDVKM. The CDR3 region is CASSRPIEGYRNEQFF. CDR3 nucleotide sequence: TGTGCCAGCAGCCGCCCTATAGAGGGATACAGGAATGAGCAGTTCTTC. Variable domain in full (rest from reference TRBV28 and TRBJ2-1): DVKVTQSSRYLVKRTGEKVFLECVQDMDHENMFWYRQDPGLGLRLIYFSYDVKMKEKGDIPEGYSVSREKKERFSLILESASTNQTSMYLCASSRPIEGYRNEQFFGPGTRLTVL.